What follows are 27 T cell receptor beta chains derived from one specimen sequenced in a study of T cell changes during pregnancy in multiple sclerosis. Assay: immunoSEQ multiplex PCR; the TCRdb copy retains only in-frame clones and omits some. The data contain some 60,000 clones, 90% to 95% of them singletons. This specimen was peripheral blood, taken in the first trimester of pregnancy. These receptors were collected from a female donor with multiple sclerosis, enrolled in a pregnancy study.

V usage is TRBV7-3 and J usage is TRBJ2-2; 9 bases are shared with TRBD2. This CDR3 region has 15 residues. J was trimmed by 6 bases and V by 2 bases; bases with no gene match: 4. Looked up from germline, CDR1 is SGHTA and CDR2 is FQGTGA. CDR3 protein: CASSLAGGQSGELFF. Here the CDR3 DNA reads TGTGCCAGCAGCTTAGCGGGGGGGCAATCCGGGGAGCTGTTTTTT.

The CDR3 DNA reads TGTGCCAGCAGTGCAAGGCGGGGAGACAACACTGAAGCTTTCTTT. As protein: CASSARRGDNTEAFF. The V call is TRBV6-1, the J call TRBJ1-1; no clear D. CDR1 MNHNS and CDR2 SASEGT come from the germline V gene. Trimming stripped 4 bases from V and 2 bases from J, with 14 bases between. The CDR3 has 15 amino acids.

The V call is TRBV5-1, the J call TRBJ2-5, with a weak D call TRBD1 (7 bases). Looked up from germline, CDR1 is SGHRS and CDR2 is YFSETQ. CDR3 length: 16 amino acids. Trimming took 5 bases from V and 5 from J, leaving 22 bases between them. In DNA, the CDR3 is TGCGCCAGCAGTTTCTCAGGGGGGACATCTTGGGAGACCCAGTACTTC. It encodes CASSFSGGTSWETQYF.

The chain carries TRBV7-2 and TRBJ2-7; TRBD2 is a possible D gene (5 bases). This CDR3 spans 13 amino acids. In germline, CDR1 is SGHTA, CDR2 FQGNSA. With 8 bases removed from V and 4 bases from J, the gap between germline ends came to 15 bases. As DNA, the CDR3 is TGTGCCAGCGCTTCGGAAGGAGGATACGAGCAGTACTTC. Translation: CASASEGGYEQYF.

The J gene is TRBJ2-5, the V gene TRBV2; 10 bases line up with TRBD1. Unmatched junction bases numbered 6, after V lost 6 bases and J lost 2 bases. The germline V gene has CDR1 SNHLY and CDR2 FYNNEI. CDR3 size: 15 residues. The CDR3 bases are TGTGCCAGCAGACCTTGGACAGGGGGGCAAGAGACCCAGTACTTC. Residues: CASRPWTGGQETQYF. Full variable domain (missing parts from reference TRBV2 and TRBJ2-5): EPEVTQTPSHQVTQMGQEVILRCVPISNHLYFYWYRQILGQKVEFLVSFYNNEISEKSEIFDDQFSVERPDGSNFTLKIRSTKLEDSAMYFCASRPWTGGQETQYFGPGTRLLVL.

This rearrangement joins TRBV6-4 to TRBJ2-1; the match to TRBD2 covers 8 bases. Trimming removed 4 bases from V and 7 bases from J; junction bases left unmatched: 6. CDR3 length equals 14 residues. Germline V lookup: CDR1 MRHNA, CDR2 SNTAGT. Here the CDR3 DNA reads TGTGCCAGCAGTGCCGGGGGGGTTTCAAATGAGCAGTTCTTC. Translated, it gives CASSAGGVSNEQFF.

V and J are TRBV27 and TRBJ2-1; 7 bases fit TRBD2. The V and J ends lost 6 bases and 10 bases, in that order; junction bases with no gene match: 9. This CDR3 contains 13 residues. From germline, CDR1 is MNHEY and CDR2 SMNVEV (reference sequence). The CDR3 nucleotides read TGTGCCAGCAGGATAAGCGGGGTCGGGGAGCAGTTCTTC. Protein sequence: CASRISGVGEQFF.

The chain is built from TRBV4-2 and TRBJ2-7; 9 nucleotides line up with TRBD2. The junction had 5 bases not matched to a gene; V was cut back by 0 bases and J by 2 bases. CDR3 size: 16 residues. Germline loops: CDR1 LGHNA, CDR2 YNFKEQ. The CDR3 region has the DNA TGTGCCAGCAGCCAAGAACTAGCGGGTCCCCCCTACGAGCAGTACTTC. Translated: CASSQELAGPPYEQYF.

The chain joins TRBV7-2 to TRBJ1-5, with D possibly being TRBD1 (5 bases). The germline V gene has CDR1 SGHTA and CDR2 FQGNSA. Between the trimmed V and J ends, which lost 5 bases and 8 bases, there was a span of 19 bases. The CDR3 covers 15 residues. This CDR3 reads CASSGGGSFLEPQHF. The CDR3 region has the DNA TGTGCCAGCAGCGGGGGGGGAAGTTTTCTTGAGCCCCAGCATTTT.

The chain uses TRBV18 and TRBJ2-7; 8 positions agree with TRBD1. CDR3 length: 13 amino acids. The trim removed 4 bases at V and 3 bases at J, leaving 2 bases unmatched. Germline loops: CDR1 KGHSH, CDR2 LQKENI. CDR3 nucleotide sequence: TGTGCCAGCTCACGGGACAGGCTCTACGAGCAGTACTTC. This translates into CASSRDRLYEQYF.

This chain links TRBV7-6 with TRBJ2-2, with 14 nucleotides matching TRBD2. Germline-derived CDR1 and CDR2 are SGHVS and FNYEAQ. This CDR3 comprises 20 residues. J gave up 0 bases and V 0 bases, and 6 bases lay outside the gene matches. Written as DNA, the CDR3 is TGTGCCAGCAGCTTAGCCCCGACTAGCGGGGGGGCCGCGAACACCGGGGAGCTGTTTTTT. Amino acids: CASSLAPTSGGAANTGELFF.

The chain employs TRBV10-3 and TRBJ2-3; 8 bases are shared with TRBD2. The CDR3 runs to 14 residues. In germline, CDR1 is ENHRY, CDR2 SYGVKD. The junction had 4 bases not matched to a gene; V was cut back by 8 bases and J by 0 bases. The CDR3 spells CAIARGGSTDTQYF. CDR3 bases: TGTGCCATCGCCCGGGGGGGCAGCACAGATACGCAGTATTTT.

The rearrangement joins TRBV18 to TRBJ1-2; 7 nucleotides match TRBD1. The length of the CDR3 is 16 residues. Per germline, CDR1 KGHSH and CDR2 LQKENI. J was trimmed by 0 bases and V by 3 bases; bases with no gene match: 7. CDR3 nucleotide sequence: TGTGCCAGCTCACCGGTCCAGGGGGTACCTAACTATGGCTACACCTTC. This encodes CASSPVQGVPNYGYTF.

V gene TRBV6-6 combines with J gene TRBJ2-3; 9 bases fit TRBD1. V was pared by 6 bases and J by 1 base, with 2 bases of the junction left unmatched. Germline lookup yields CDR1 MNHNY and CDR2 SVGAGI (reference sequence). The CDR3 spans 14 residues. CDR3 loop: CASSWTGGTDTQYF. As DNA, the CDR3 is TGTGCCAGCAGCTGGACAGGGGGCACAGATACGCAGTATTTT.

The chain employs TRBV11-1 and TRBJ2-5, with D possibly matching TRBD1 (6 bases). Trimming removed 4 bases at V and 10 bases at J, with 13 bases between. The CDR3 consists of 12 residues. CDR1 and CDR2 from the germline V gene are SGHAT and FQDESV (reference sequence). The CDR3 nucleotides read TGTGCCAGCAGCTCCGCCGAGGGGGTCCAGTACTTC. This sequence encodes CASSSAEGVQYF.

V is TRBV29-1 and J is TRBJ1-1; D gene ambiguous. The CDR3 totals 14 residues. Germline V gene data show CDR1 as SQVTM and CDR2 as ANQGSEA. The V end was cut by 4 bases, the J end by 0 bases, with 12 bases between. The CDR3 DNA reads TGCAGCGTTGTCTCCAGGCCCATGAACACTGAAGCTTTCTTT. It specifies CSVVSRPMNTEAFF.

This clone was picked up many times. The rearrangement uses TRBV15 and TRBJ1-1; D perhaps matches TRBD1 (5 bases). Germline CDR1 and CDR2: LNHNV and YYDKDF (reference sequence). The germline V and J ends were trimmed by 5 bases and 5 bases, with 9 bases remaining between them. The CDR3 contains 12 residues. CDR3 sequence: CATSPGRTEAFF. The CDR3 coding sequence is TGTGCCACCAGCCCAGGGCGGACTGAAGCTTTCTTT.

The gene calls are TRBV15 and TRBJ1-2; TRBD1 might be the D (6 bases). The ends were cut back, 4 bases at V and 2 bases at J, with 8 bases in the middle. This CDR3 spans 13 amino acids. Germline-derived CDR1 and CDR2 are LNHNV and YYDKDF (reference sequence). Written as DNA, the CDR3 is TGTGCCACCAGCACGGACAGAAACTATGGCTACACCTTC. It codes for CATSTDRNYGYTF.

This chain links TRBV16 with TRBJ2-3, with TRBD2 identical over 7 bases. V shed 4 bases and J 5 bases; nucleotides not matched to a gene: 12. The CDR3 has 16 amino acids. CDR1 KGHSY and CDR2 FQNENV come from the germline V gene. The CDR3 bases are TGTGCCAGCAGCCGACGACGGGGCGCTAGCGGAGATACGCAGTATTTT. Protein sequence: CASSRRRGASGDTQYF.

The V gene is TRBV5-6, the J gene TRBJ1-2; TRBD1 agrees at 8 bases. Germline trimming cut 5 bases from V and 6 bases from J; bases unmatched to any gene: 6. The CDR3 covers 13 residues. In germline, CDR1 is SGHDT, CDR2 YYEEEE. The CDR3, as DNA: TGTGCCAGCAGTAGCGGACAGGGAGATGGCTACACCTTC. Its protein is CASSSGQGDGYTF.

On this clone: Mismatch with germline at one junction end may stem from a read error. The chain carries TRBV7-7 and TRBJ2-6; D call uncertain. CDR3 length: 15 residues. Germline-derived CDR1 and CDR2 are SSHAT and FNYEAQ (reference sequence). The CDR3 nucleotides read TGTGCTAGCAGCTTATCAGGAACTGGGGCCAACGTCCTGACTTTC. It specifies CASSLSGTGANVLTF.

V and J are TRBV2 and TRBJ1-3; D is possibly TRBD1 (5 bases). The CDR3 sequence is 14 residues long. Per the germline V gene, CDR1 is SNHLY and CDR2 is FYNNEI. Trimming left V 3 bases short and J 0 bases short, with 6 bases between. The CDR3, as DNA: TGTGCCAGCAGTGAGACAGCCTCTGGAAACACCATATATTTT. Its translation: CASSETASGNTIYF.

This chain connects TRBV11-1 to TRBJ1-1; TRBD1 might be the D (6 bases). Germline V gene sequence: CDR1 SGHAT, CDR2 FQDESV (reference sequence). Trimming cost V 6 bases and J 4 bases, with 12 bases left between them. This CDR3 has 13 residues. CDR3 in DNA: TGTGCCAGCAGTCATACAGGGACCACTGAAGCTTTCTTT. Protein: CASSHTGTTEAFF.

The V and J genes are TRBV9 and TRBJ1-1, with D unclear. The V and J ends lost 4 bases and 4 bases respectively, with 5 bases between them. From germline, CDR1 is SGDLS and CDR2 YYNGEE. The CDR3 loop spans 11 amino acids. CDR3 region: CASSPGTEAFF. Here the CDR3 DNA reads TGTGCCAGCAGCCCCGGCACTGAAGCTTTCTTT.

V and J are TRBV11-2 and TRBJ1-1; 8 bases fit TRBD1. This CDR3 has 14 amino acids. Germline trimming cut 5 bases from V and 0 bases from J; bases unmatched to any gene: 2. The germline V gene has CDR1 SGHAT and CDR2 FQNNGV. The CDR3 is CASSRQGMNTEAFF. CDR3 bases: TGTGCCAGCAGCCGACAGGGGATGAACACTGAAGCTTTCTTT.

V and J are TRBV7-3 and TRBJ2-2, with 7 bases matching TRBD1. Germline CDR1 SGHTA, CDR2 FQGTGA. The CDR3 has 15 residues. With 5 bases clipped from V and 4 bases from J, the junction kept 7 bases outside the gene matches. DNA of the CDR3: TGTGCCAGCAGCCCAAGAGACAGGGCCACCGGGGAGCTGTTTTTT. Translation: CASSPRDRATGELFF.

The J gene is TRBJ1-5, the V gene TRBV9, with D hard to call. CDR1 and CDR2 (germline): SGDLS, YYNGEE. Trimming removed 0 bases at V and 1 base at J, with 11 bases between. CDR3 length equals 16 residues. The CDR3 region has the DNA TGTGCCAGCAGCGTAGACGGCCGGCGGAGCAATCAGCCCCAGCATTTT. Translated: CASSVDGRRSNQPQHF.